The T cell receptor beta chain under discussion was sequenced for a study of blood T cell repertoires in COVID-19. This clone was observed a handful of times. Method: immunoSEQ multiplex PCR; TCRdb's copy keeps in-frame clones and lacks some. The data hold 150,000 to 200,000 clones, with 85% to 95% observed a single time. This receptor was taken from a woman aged 45-65 years with acute or convalescent COVID-19. What was sequenced was peripheral blood.

This CDR3 is CATSRDPSTGREKLFF. The DNA of the CDR3 is TGTGCCACCAGCAGAGACCCCTCGACAGGGAGGGAAAAACTGTTTTTT. The chain joins TRBV15 to TRBJ1-4, with 7 bases matching TRBD1. Losses at the gene ends were 0 bases for V and 8 bases for J; bases not matched to a gene: 9. Germline V gene lookup returns CDR1 LNHNV and CDR2 YYDKDF (reference sequence). The CDR3 sequence is 16 residues long.